This T cell receptor (beta chain) emerged from a study of blood T cell repertoires in COVID-19. Study information: Acute and convalescent COVID-19 samples came from the United States, Italy and Spain. In each case, the material was cDNA or gDNA derived from T cells, B-cell-depleted T cells, or PBMCs.

The germline V and J ends were trimmed by 5 bases and 1 base, with 13 bases remaining between them. This CDR3 has 14 amino acids. CDR1 and CDR2 from the germline V gene are SGHKS and YYEKEE (reference sequence). A few counts support this clone. Per the original methods: Counts of nucleated cells, estimated from reference gene primer amplification, were obtained. The method was immunoSEQ multiplex PCR; TCRdb's version includes in-frame clones alone and lacks a portion of them. V and J calls and clone size follow that table, whereas D and trimming were derived from the DNA. This table holds around 65,000 clones, nearly 85% found once.

The chain recombines TRBV5-5 with TRBJ2-7; TRBD1 is a possible D gene (6 bases). The origin of this receptor is a human donor in a cohort sampled during active COVID-19. Sequencing was performed on peripheral blood. The CDR3 nucleotides read TGTGCCAGCAGTTACCGGGACACTTCCTACGAGCAGTACTTC. This translates into CASSYRDTSYEQYF.